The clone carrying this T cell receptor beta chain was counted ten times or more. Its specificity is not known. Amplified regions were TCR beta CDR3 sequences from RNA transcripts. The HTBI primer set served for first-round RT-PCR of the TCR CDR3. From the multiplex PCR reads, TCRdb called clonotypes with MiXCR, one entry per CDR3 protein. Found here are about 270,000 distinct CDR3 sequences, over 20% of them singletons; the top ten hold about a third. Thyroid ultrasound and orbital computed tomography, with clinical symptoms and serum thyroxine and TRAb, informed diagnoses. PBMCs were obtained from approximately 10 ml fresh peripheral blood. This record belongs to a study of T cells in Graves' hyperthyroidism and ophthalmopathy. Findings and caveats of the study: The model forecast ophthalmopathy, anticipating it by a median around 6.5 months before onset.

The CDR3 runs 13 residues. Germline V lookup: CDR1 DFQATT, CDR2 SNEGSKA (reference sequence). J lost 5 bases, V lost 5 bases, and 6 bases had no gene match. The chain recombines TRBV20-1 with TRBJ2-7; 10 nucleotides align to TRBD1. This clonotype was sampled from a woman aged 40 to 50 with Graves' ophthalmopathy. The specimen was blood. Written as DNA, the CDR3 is TGCAGTGCTGCCGGGACAGGGGACCACGAGCAGTACTTC. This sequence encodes CSAAGTGDHEQYF.